This note documents a single T cell receptor beta chain sequence. Its antigen is undetermined. This sample is part of a study of cytomegalovirus exposure and HLA in healthy donors. With V trimmed by 1 base and J by 5 bases, 9 bases remained unmatched. From germline, CDR1 is PRHDT and CDR2 FYEKMQ (reference sequence). The CDR3 consists of 18 residues. Libraries were prepared by immunoSEQ multiplex PCR; TCRdb keeps only in-frame clonotypes and omits some of them. Among around 260,000 clones, about nine tenths were seen once, and the ten largest hold under 4%. General study points: As confirmed in vitro, three CMV-associated chains were specific for CMV antigens.

This chain connects TRBV13 to TRBJ2-3, with TRBD2 matching 13 bases. Sequenced input: PBMCs. The sequence was obtained from a woman aged 30 to 39 in good health and CMV-seronegative. DNA of the CDR3: TGTGCCAGCAGCTTAGTACTAGCGGGAGGGCCTGGGAGAGATACGCAGTATTTT. It is translated as CASSLVLAGGPGRDTQYF.